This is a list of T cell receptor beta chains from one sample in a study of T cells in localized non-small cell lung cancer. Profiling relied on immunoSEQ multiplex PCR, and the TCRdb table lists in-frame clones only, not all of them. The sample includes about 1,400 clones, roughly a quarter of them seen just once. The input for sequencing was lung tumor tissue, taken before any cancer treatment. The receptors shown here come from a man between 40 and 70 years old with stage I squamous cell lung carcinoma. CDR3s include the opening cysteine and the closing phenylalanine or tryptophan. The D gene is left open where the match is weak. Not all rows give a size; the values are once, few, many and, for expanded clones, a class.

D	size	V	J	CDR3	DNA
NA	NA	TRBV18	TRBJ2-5	CASSDRTLSGETQYF	TGTGCCAGCTCGGACAGAACCCTCTCGGGTGAGACCCAGTACTTC
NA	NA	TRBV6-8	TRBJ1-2	CASSRLSLNYGYTF	TGTGCCAGCAGCCGATTGAGCCTGAACTATGGCTACACCTTC
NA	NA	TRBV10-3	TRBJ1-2	CASSESRLYGYTF	TGTGCCAGCAGTGAGAGCAGACTCTATGGCTACACCTTC
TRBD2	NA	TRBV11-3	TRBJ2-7	CASSLDIREGRYEQYF	TGTGCCAGCAGCTTAGATATTCGGGAGGGCCGTTACGAGCAGTACTTC
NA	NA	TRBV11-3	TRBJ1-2	CASSLRYLRSGYTF	TGTGCCAGCAGCTTGAGGTACCTGAGAAGTGGCTACACCTTC
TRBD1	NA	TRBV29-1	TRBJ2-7	CSVQQGAREQYF	TGCAGCGTTCAGCAGGGGGCCCGCGAGCAGTACTTC
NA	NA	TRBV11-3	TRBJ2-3	CASSFIGRYTDTQYF	TGTGCCAGCAGCTTTATTGGGCGTTACACAGATACGCAGTATTTT
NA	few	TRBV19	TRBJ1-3	CASSIIQSSGNTIYF	TGTGCCAGTAGTATCATCCAGAGCTCTGGAAACACCATATATTTT
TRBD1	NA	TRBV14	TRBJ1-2	CASSQIQGAYYGYTF	TGTGCCAGCAGCCAAATCCAGGGGGCATACTATGGCTACACCTTC
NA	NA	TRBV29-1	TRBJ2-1	CSVGGTSSNEQFF	TGCAGCGTTGGCGGGACTTCATCCAATGAGCAGTTCTTC
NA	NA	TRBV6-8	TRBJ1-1	CASSNTGLIAFF	TGTGCCAGCAGTAATACAGGGCTGATCGCTTTCTTT
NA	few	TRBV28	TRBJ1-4	CASTTFSTNEKLFF	TGTGCCAGCACCACATTCTCAACTAATGAAAAACTGTTTTTT
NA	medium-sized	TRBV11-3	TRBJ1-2	CASSLTGVNYGYTF	TGTGCCAGCAGCTTGACAGGTGTCAACTATGGCTACACCTTC
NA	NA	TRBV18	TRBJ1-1	CASSPGPANMNTEAFF	TGTGCCAGCTCCCCAGGACCGGCCAACATGAACACTGAAGCTTTCTTT
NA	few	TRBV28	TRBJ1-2	CASSPGGNSVSGYGYTF	TGTGCCAGCAGTCCCGGGGGGAATTCGGTTAGTGGCTATGGCTACACCTTC
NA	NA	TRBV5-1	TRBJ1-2	CASSPSPNIPLEGSGYTF	TGCGCCAGCAGCCCTTCACCGAATATCCCCCTGGAGGGGTCTGGCTACACCTTC
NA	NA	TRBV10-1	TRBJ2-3	CASSESTGKLTDTQYF	TGCGCCAGCAGTGAGTCGACCGGGAAGCTTACAGATACGCAGTATTTT
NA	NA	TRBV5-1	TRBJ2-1	CASSLGVRRYSYNEQFF	TGCGCCAGCAGCTTGGGCGTCCGGCGTTATTCCTACAATGAGCAGTTCTTC
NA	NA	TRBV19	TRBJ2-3	CASSLLGGAEDTQYF	TGTGCCAGTAGTCTCTTGGGGGGGGCGGAAGATACGCAGTATTTT
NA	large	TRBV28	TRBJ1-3	CASNGSPGNTIYF	TGTGCCAGCAATGGAAGTCCCGGAAACACCATATATTTT
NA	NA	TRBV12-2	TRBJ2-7	CASRLTTPSYEQYF	TGTGCAAGTCGCTTAACCACACCCTCCTACGAGCAGTACTTC
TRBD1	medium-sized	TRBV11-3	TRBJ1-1	CASRQGGYGRANTEAFF	TGTGCCAGCCGTCAGGGGGGCTATGGAAGAGCGAACACTGAAGCTTTCTTT
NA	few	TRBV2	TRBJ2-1	CATSSLAYEQFF	TGTGCCACTTCCTCTCTAGCCTATGAGCAGTTCTTC
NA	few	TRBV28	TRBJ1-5	CASSPSPGSNQPQHF	TGTGCCAGCAGCCCTTCCCCGGGAAGCAATCAGCCCCAGCATTTT
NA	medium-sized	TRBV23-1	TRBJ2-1	CASSQVTDNEQFF	TGCGCCAGCAGCCAAGTGACTGACAATGAGCAGTTCTTC
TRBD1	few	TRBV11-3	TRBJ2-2	CASRGQDFTGELFF	TGTGCCAGCAGGGGACAGGACTTCACCGGGGAGCTGTTTTTT
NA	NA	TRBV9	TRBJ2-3	CASSGQGLIGTDTQYF	TGTGCCAGCAGTGGGCAGGGGTTGATCGGGACAGATACGCAGTATTTT
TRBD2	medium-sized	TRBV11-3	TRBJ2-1	CASSSTSGPYNEQFF	TGTGCCAGCAGCTCTACTAGCGGGCCCTACAATGAGCAGTTCTTC